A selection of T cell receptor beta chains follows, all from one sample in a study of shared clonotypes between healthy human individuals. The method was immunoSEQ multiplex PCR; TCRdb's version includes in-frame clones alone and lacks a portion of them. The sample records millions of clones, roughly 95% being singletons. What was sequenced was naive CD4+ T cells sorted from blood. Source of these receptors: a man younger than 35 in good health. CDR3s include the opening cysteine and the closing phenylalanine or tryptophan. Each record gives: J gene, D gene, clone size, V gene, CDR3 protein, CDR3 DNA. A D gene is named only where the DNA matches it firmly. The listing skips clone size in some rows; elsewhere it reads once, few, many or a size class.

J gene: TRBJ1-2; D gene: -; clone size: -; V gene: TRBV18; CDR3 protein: CASSPTEGYTF; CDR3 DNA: TGTGCCAGCTCACCCACGGAAGGCTACACCTTC
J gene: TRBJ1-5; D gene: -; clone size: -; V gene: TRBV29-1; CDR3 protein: CSVESGGNQPQHF; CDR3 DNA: TGCAGCGTTGAAAGTGGTGGCAATCAGCCCCAGCATTTT
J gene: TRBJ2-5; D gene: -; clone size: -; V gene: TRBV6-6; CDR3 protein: CASSYLGPQETQYF; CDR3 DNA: TGTGCCAGCAGTTACCTGGGACCGCAAGAGACCCAGTACTTC
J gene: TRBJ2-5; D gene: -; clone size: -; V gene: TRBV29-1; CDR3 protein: CSVKGETQYF; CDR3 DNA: TGCAGCGTCAAGGGCGAGACCCAGTACTTC
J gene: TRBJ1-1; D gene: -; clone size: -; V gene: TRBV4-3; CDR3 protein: CASSHEGVVTEAFF; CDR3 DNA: TGCGCCAGCAGCCACGAGGGGGTGGTCACTGAAGCTTTCTTT
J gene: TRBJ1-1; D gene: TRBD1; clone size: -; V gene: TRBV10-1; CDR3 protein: CASSESRGTGTGEAFF; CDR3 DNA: TGCGCCAGCAGTGAGTCGCGCGGGACAGGGACCGGAGAAGCTTTCTTT
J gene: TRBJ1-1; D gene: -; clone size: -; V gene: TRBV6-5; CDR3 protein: CASSPSFEGSTEAFF; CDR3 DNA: TGTGCCAGCAGTCCATCGTTCGAGGGAAGCACTGAAGCTTTCTTT
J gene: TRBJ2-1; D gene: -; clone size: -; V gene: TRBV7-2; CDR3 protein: CASSYYEKEQFF; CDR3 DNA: TGTGCCAGCAGCTACTACGAGAAGGAGCAGTTCTTC
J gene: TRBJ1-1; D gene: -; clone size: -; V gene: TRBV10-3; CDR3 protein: CAITQDTVNTEAFF; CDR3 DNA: TGTGCCATCACCCAGGACACCGTGAACACTGAAGCTTTCTTT
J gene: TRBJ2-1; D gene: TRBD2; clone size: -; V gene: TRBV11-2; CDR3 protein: CASRIRLAGGHNEQFF; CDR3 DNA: TGTGCCAGCAGGATTCGACTAGCGGGAGGCCACAATGAGCAGTTCTTC
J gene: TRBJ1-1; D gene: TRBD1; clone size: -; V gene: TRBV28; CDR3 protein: CASSLTRTGGYEAFF; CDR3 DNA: TGTGCCAGCAGTTTAACCCGGACAGGGGGCTATGAAGCTTTCTTT
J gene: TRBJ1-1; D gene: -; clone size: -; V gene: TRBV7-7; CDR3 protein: CASSPNLVTEAFF; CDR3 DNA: TGTGCTAGCAGCCCGAATCTAGTGACTGAAGCTTTCTTT
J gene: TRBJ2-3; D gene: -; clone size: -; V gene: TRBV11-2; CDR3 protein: CASSYQRGTDTQYF; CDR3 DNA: TGTGCCAGCAGCTATCAGCGAGGCACAGATACGCAGTATTTT
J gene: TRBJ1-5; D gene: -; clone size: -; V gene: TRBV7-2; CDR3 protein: CASSFWGAGYSNQPQHF; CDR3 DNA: TGTGCCAGCAGCTTCTGGGGGGCTGGGTATAGCAATCAGCCCCAGCATTTT
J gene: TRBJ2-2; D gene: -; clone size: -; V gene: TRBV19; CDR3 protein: CASSNMEPGELFF; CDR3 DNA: TGTGCCAGTAGCAATATGGAACCCGGGGAGCTGTTTTTT
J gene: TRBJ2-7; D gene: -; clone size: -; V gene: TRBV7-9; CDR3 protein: CASTRDYEQYF; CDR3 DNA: TGTGCCAGCACCCGGGACTACGAGCAGTACTTC
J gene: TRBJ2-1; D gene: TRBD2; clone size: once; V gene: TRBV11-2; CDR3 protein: CASSFAGGSYNEQFF; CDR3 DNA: TGTGCCAGCAGCTTTGCGGGGGGGTCCTACAATGAGCAGTTCTTC
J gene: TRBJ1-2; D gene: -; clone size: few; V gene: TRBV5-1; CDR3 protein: CASSHLTGANYGYTF; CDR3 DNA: TGCGCCAGCAGCCATTTGACAGGAGCTAACTATGGCTACACCTTC
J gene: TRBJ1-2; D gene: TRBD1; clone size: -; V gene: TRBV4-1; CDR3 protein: CASSQDSRGDYGYTF; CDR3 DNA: TGCGCCAGCAGCCAAGATAGCAGGGGGGACTATGGCTACACCTTC
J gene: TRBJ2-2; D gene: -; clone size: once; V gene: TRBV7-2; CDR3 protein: CASSLRVKVGTGELFF; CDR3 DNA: TGTGCCAGCAGCTTGCGGGTTAAGGTTGGCACCGGGGAGCTGTTTTTT
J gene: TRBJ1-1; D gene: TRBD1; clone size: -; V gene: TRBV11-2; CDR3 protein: CASSLRPTGAAKTEAFF; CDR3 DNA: TGTGCCAGCAGCTTAAGGCCGACAGGGGCTGCCAAAACTGAAGCTTTCTTT
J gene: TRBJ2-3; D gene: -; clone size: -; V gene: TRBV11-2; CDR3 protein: CASSLRSSGVVTDTQYF; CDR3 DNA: TGTGCCAGCAGCCTCCGTTCTAGTGGGGTGGTCACAGATACGCAGTATTTT
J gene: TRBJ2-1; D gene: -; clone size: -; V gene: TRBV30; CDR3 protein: CAWSVPNGASANNEQFF; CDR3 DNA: TGTGCCTGGAGTGTACCCAACGGGGCTAGCGCAAACAATGAGCAGTTCTTC